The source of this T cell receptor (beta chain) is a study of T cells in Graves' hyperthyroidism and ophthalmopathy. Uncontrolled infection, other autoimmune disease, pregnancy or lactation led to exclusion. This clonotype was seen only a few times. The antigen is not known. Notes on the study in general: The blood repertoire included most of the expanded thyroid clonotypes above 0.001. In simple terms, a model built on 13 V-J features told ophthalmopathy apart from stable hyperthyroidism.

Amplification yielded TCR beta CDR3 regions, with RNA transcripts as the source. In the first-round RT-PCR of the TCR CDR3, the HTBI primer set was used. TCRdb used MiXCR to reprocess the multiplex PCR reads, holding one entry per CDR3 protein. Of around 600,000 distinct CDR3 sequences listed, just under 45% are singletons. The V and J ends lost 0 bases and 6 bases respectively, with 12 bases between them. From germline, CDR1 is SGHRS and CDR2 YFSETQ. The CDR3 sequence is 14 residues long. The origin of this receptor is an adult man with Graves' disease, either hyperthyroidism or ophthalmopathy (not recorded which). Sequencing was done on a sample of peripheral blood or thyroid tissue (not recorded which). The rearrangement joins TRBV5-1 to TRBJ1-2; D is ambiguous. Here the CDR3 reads CASSLVPGGDGYTF. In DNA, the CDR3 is TGCGCCAGCAGCTTGGTCCCGGGCGGGGATGGCTACACCTTC.